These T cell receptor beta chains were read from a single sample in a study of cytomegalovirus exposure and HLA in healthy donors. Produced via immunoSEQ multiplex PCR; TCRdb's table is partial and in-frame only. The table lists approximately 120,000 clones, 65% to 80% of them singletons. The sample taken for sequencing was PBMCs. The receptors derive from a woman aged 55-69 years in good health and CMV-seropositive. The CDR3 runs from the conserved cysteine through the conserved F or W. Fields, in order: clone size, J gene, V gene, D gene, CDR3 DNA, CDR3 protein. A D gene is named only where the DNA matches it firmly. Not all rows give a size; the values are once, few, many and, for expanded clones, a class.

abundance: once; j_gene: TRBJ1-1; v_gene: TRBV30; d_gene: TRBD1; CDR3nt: TGTGCCTGGAGTGGCACAGGGGGCGTAGCTTTCTTT; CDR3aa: CAWSGTGGVAFF
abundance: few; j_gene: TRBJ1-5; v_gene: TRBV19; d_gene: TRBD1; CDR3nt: TGTGCCAGTAGCCGAAGACAGGGTAATCAGCCCCAGCATTTT; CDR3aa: CASSRRQGNQPQHF
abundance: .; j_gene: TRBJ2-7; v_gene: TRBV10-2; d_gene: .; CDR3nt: TGCGCCAGCAGTGACCCGGTCGGCGAGCAGTACTTC; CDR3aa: CASSDPVGEQYF
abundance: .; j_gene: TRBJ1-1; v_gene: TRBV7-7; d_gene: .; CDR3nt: TGTGCCAGCAGCTTAGCCAGGGGTACCGAAGCTTTCTTT; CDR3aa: CASSLARGTEAFF
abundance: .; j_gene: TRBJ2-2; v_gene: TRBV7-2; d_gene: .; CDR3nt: TGTGCCAGCAGCTCCCCGGCAGGGAAGGCTACCGGGGAGCTGTTTTTT; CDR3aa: CASSSPAGKATGELFF
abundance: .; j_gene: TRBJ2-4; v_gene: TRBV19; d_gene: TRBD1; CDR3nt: TGTGCCAGTCACCCGGGACAGACTACAAACATTCAGTACTTC; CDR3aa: CASHPGQTTNIQYF
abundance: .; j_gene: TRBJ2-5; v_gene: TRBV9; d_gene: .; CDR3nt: TGTGCCAGCAGCGTAGGGACTAAAAGGGCAGAGACCCAGTACTTC; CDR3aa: CASSVGTKRAETQYF
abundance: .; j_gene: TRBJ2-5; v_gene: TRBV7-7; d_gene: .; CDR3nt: TGTGCTAGCAGCTTAATTGGTACAGGGGAGACCCAGTACTTC; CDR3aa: CASSLIGTGETQYF
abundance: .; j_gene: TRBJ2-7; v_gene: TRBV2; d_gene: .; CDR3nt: TGTGCCAGCATGAGGGATGGATACGAGCAGTACTTC; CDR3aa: CASMRDGYEQYF
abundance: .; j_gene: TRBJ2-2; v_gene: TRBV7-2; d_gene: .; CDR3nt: TGTGCCAGCAGCTTTAAGAACACCGGGGAGCTGTTTTTT; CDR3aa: CASSFKNTGELFF
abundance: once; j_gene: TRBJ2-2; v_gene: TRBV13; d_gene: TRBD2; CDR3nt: TGTGCCAGCAGCCCACCTGGCGGGGGGGCGAGAACCGGGGAGCTGTTTTTT; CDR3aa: CASSPPGGGARTGELFF
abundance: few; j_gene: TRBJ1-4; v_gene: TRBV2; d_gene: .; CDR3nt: TGTGCCAGCGGGCGGTGGTTGGGACAACGGGATGAAAAACTGTTTTTT; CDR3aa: CASGRWLGQRDEKLFF
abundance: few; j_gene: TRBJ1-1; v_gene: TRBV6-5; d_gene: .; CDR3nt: TGTGCCAGCAGTTACTCCCGGACAGCGCTGAACACTGAAGCTTTCTTT; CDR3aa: CASSYSRTALNTEAFF
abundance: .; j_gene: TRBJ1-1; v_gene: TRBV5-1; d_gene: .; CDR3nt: TGCGCCAGCAGCACACAGGGAGAGAACACTGAAGCTTTCTTT; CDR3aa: CASSTQGENTEAFF
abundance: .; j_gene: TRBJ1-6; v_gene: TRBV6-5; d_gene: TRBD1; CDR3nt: TGTGCCAGCAGTTACTCGAGACAGGGTGCTTCACCCCTCCACTTT; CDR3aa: CASSYSRQGASPLHF
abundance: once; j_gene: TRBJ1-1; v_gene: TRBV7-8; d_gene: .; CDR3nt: TGTGCCAGCAGCTTCGGACAGCCGAACACTGAAGCTTTCTTT; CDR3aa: CASSFGQPNTEAFF
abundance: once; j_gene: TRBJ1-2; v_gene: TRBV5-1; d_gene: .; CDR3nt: TGCGCCAGCAGGACAACCGTACAGGGTCGGGGCTACACCTTC; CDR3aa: CASRTTVQGRGYTF
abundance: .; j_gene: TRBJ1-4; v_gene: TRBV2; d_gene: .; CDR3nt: TGTGCCAGCAGAGCCACTACAGGGATTGCTGAAAAACTGTTTTTT; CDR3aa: CASRATTGIAEKLFF
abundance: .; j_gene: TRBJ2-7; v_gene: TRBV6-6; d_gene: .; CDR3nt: TGTGCCAGCATTACAGGGATTGGGTCCTACGAGCAGTACTTC; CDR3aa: CASITGIGSYEQYF
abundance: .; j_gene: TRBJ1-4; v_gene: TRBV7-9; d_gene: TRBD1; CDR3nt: TGTGCCAGCAGCCCTACAATCGAGGGGGCGAGGGAAAAACTGTTTTTT; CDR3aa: CASSPTIEGAREKLFF
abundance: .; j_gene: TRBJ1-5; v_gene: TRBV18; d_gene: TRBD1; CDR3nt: TGTGCCAGCTCAGAGCAGGGGGCAGGGAATCAGCCCCAGCATTTT; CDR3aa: CASSEQGAGNQPQHF
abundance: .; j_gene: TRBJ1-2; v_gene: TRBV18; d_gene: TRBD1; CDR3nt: TGTGCCAGCTCACGGACAGGGGGCGCGGGTGGCTACACCTTC; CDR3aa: CASSRTGGAGGYTF
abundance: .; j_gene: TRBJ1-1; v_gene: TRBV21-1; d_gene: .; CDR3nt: TGTGCCAGCAGCAAAAGGACCGCAGGGGGCAAGAACACTGAAGCTTTCTTT; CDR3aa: CASSKRTAGGKNTEAFF
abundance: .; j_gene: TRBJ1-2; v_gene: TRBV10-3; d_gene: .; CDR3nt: TGTGCCATCAGTGACGCGGACTATGGCTACACCTTC; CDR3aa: CAISDADYGYTF
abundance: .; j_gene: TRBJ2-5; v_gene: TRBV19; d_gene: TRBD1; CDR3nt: TGTGCCAGTAGTCCGGGACAGTTAGAGACCCAGTACTTC; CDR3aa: CASSPGQLETQYF
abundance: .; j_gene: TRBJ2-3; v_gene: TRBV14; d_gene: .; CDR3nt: TGTGCCAGCAGCCATAGAACTCGGACTTCTAGCACAGATACGCAGTATTTT; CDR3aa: CASSHRTRTSSTDTQYF
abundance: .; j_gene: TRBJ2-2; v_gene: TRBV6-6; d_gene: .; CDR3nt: TGTGCCAGCAGTTACGCAGGGGAGAGATACGCCGGGGAGCTGTTTTTT; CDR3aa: CASSYAGERYAGELFF
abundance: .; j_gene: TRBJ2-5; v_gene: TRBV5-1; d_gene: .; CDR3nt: TGCGCCAGCAGCTACAGCAGACAAGAGACCCAGTACTTC; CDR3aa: CASSYSRQETQYF
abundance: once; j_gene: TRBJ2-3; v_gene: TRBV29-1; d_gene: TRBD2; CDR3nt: TGCAGCGTTTCCAGGACTAGCGGGATTGGAGATACGCAGTATTTT; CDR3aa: CSVSRTSGIGDTQYF
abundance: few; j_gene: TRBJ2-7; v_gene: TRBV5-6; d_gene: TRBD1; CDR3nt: TGTGCCAGCAGCGTGGCTGGTCGGACAGGGTGGTGGGAGCAGTACTTC; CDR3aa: CASSVAGRTGWWEQYF
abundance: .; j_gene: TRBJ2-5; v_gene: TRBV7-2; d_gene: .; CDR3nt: TGTGCCAGCAGCCCAATGACTAGAGGGATACAAGAGACCCAGTACTTC; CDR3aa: CASSPMTRGIQETQYF
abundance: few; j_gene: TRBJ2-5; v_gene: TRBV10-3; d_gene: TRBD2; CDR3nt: TGTGCCATCAGTACCGGGACTAGCGGCTTGGAGACCCAGTACTTC; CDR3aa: CAISTGTSGLETQYF
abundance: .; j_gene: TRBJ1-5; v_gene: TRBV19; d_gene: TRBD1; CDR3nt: TGTGCCAGTACGGACAGGGGGCTGTTTGGTCAGCCCCAGCATTTT; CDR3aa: CASTDRGLFGQPQHF
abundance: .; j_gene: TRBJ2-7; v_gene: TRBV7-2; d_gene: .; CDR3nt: TGTGCCAGCAGCTTAACGGGGGTTAGTACTTCCTCGGGGGAGCAGTACTTC; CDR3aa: CASSLTGVSTSSGEQYF
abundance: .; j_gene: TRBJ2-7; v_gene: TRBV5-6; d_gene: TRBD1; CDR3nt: TGTGCCAGCAGCCAGGGGACAGGGGGCCTCAACGAGCAGTACTTC; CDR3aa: CASSQGTGGLNEQYF
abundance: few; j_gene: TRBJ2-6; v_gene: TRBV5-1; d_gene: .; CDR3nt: TGCGCCAGCAGCCTCACAGGGTTTGCTGGGGCCAACGTCCTGACTTTC; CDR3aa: CASSLTGFAGANVLTF
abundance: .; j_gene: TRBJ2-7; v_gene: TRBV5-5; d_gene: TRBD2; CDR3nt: TGTGCCAGCAGCTTGAGGGGCGGGGGTCAATCCTACGAGCAGTACTTC; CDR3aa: CASSLRGGGQSYEQYF
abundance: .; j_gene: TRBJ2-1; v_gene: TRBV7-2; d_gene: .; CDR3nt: TGTGCCAGCAGGCCACAGGGTAGTAACAATGAGCAGTTCTTC; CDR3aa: CASRPQGSNNEQFF
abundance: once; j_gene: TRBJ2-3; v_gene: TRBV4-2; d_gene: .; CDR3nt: TGTGCCAGCAGCCAGGTTGCAGGACTGGTGGGCACAGATACGCAGTATTTT; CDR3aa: CASSQVAGLVGTDTQYF
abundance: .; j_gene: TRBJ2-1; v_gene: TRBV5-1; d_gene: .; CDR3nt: TGCGCCAGCAGCTTGGGGCAGGGTTTAGGGGAGTTCTTC; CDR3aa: CASSLGQGLGEFF
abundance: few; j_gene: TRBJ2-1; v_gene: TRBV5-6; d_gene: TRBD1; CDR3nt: TGTGCCAGCAGCTTTTTAGGGACAGGGTCCTACAATGAGCAGTTCTTC; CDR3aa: CASSFLGTGSYNEQFF
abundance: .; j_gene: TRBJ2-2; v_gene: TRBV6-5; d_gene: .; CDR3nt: TGTGCCTGTAGGCGGCACGCGAACACCGGGGAGCTGTTTTTT; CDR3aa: CACRRHANTGELFF
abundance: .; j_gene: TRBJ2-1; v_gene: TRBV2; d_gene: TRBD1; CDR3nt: TGTGCCAGCCGTGTAGGACAGGGGCCGGATGAGCAGTTCTTC; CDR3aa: CASRVGQGPDEQFF
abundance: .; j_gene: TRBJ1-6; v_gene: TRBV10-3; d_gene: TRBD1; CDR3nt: TGTGCCATAGGGACAGGGGGCCCACCCCTCCACTTT; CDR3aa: CAIGTGGPPLHF
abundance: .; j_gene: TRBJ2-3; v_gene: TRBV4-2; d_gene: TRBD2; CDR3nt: TGTGCCAGCAGCCAAGAAGCGGGGCCTAGCACAGATACGCAGTATTTT; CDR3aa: CASSQEAGPSTDTQYF
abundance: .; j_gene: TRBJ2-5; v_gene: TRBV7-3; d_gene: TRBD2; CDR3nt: TGTGCCAGCAGCCAGGTGCGGGGGGAGACCCAGTACTTC; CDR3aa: CASSQVRGETQYF